One sample yielded the 23 T cell receptor beta chains listed below, sequenced in a study of blood T cell repertoires in COVID-19. TCRdb's copy holds only in-frame clones and misses some; the assay was immunoSEQ multiplex PCR. Of fewer than 250,000 clones in the sample, approximately 84% were seen once. Sample: peripheral blood. The source is a man aged 45-65 years with acute or convalescent COVID-19.

The chain employs TRBV5-6 and TRBJ1-1; 10 bases fit TRBD1. Germline V gene lookup returns CDR1 SGHDT and CDR2 YYEEEE. The CDR3 has 15 amino acids. The V gene end was trimmed by 5 bases and the J gene end by 3 bases; junction bases not matched to a gene: 7. The CDR3 DNA follows: TGTGCCAGCAGTTCGACAGGGGGCCTCCACACTGAAGCTTTCTTT. This sequence encodes CASSSTGGLHTEAFF.

The table lists this clone with a count of one. The chain employs TRBV5-1 and TRBJ1-3, with TRBD1 identical over 9 bases. CDR1 and CDR2 (germline): SGHRS, YFSETQ. The CDR3 is 15 amino acids. V trimming: 4 bases; J trimming: 4 bases; junction bases outside the gene matches: 6. This CDR3 reads CASSRQGERGNTIYF. CDR3 sequence (DNA): TGCGCCAGCAGCCGACAGGGGGAGCGAGGAAACACCATATATTTT.

The V call is TRBV27, the J call TRBJ2-7; 12 nucleotides line up with TRBD2. The CDR3 has 15 residues. Germline values: CDR1 MNHEY, CDR2 SMNVEV (reference sequence). Trimming removed 6 bases from V and 6 bases from J; junction bases left unmatched: 9. DNA for the CDR3: TGTGCCAGCAGCCTACGACTAGCGGGAGTTGGCGAGCAGTACTTC. It specifies CASSLRLAGVGEQYF.

The chain uses TRBV30 and TRBJ1-1; D not resolved. The V end lost 2 bases, the J end lost 5 bases, and 12 bases lay between the germline ends. There are 13 residues in the CDR3. The germline gives CDR1 GTSNPN, CDR2 SVGIG (reference sequence). For the CDR3, the DNA is TGTGCCTGGAGTCTACTTTTATCGACTGAAGCTTTCTTT. Amino acid sequence: CAWSLLLSTEAFF.

This clone occurred a few times. V usage is TRBV25-1 and J usage is TRBJ2-5, with 9 bases lining up with TRBD1. V lost 4 bases, J lost 5 bases, and 2 bases stayed unmatched. This CDR3 is built from 13 residues. Germline V gives CDR1 MGHDK, CDR2 SYGVNS. The CDR3 is CASSATGGETQYF. DNA for the CDR3: TGTGCCAGCAGTGCGACAGGGGGGGAGACCCAGTACTTC.

The chain combines TRBV5-1 with TRBJ2-3; no clear D gene. Germline V lookup: CDR1 SGHRS, CDR2 YFSETQ. This CDR3 is 15 amino acids long. The V end was cut by 7 bases, the J end by 1 base, with 16 bases between. Here the CDR3 DNA reads TGCGCCAGCTTTACTACCGGCCTGGGCACAGATACGCAGTATTTT. It yields the protein CASFTTGLGTDTQYF.

The rearrangement uses TRBV19 and TRBJ2-7, with D possibly being TRBD2 (5 bases). V lost 4 bases and J lost 3, with 7 bases in between. The CDR3 covers 12 residues. Looked up from germline, CDR1 is LNHDA and CDR2 is SQIVND (reference sequence). CDR3 bases: TGTGCCAGTAGTAGTCGGGGCTACGAGCAGTACTTC. Its protein product is CASSSRGYEQYF.

The chain uses TRBV7-8 and TRBJ2-7; tentative D call: TRBD1 (6 bases). V dropped 1 base and J dropped 1 base, with 17 bases sitting between them. Germline V gene lookup returns CDR1 SGHVS and CDR2 FQNEAQ. The CDR3 totals 17 residues. CDR3 protein: CASSLVAAGTSSYEQYF. CDR3 nucleotides: TGTGCCAGCAGCTTAGTGGCGGCCGGGACAAGTTCCTACGAGCAGTACTTC.

The chain is built from TRBV11-3 and TRBJ2-2; 7 bases are shared with TRBD2. The CDR3 spans 18 residues. Germline V gives CDR1 SGHNT, CDR2 YENEEA. Trimming at V came to 0 bases and at J to 6 bases, leaving 13 bases not matched to a gene. The CDR3 region is CASSLDLGGRAPAGELFF. The CDR3 nucleotides read TGTGCCAGCAGCTTAGATCTTGGGGGGAGGGCCCCGGCCGGGGAGCTGTTTTTT.

This clone was counted once. The chain has TRBV7-9 and TRBJ1-5, with D perhaps matching TRBD1 (5 bases). In germline, CDR1 is SEHNR, CDR2 FQNEAQ (reference sequence). V dropped 6 bases and J dropped 4 bases, with 19 bases sitting between them. This CDR3 spans 16 amino acids. The CDR3 region has the DNA TGTGCCAGCAGTCCCGGACATCTTGAAGAGAATCAGCCCCAGCATTTT. Translating it yields CASSPGHLEENQPQHF. Full variable domain (rest looked up from reference TRBV7-9 and TRBJ1-5): DTGVSQNPRHKITKRGQNVTFRCDPISEHNRLYWYRQTLGQGPEFLTYFQNEAQLEKSRLLSDRFSAERPKGSFSTLEIQRTEQGDSAMYLCASSPGHLEENQPQHFGDGTRLSIL.

V and J are TRBV18 and TRBJ2-7, with 7 positions matching TRBD1. This CDR3 region has 13 residues. V was clipped by 3 bases and J by 6 bases; unmatched bases: 5. In germline, CDR1 is KGHSH, CDR2 LQKENI. The CDR3 is CASSPFDRVEQYF. The CDR3 DNA reads as TGTGCCAGCTCACCCTTTGACAGGGTCGAGCAGTACTTC.

The chain is built from TRBV4-2 and TRBJ2-2; possible D gene TRBD2, 5 bases. Between the trimmed V and J ends, which lost 4 bases and 6 bases, there was a span of 15 bases. This CDR3 is built from 15 residues. From germline, CDR1 is LGHNA and CDR2 YNFKEQ. CDR3 bases: TGTGCCAGCAGCCGAGCAACTAGTGGTGCCGGGGAGCTGTTTTTT. It translates to CASSRATSGAGELFF.

This sequence joins TRBV14 and TRBJ1-5, with 8 bases that match TRBD1. In germline, CDR1 is SGHDN, CDR2 FVKESK. The CDR3 spans 14 residues. V lost 1 base to trimming and J lost 4 bases; unmatched junction nucleotides: 0. CDR3 protein: CASSQGQGNQPQHF. CDR3 in DNA: TGTGCCAGCAGCCAAGGACAGGGGAATCAGCCCCAGCATTTT.

This clone was observed a handful of times. This chain joins TRBV4-2 and TRBJ1-4; tentatively, D is TRBD1 (5 bases). From germline, CDR1 is LGHNA and CDR2 YNFKEQ. The CDR3 length is 16 residues. V lost 3 bases and J lost 5, with 16 bases in between. The DNA of the CDR3 is TGTGCCAGCAGCCATCCCGGGGACTTCGGAAATGAAAAACTGTTTTTT. It is translated as CASSHPGDFGNEKLFF.

The rearrangement joins TRBV7-3 to TRBJ1-1; 7 bases line up with TRBD1. The CDR3 is 13 residues long. The trim removed 6 bases at V and 7 bases at J, leaving 8 bases unmatched. Per germline, CDR1 SGHTA and CDR2 FQGTGA. The CDR3 DNA follows: TGTGCCAGCAGGACAGGGTTGGAGGGTGAAGCTTTCTTT. It translates to CASRTGLEGEAFF.

This clone was observed a single time. The chain couples TRBV6-4 to TRBJ2-3, with 8 bases aligning to TRBD2. The V segment lost 3 bases and the J segment 2 bases; nucleotides outside the gene matches: 10. The CDR3 covers 17 residues. Germline V gene lookup returns CDR1 MRHNA and CDR2 SNTAGT. This CDR3 reads CASSEQPTSENTDTQYF. The DNA for the CDR3 is TGTGCCAGCAGTGAACAGCCGACTAGCGAAAACACAGATACGCAGTATTTT.

This sequence joins TRBV21-1 and TRBJ1-5. TRBV21-1 counts as a pseudogene. The CDR3 has 14 amino acids. The CDR3: CASSKDSGYQPQHF. The CDR3 nucleotides are TGTGCCAGCAGCAAAGACTCCGGGTATCAGCCCCAGCATTTT.

The chain combines TRBV5-8 with TRBJ1-5, with D perhaps TRBD1 (6 bases). The V gene's germline CDR1 is SGHTS and CDR2 YDEGEE. The V gene lost 1 base and the J gene lost 4 bases, with 9 bases spanning the gap. There are 14 residues in the CDR3. The CDR3 is CASSLIQGNQPQHF. CDR3 in DNA: TGTGCCAGCAGCTTGATACAGGGAAATCAGCCCCAGCATTTT.

The chain has TRBV24-1 and TRBJ2-1; 9 bases agree with TRBD1. J gave up 5 bases and V 4 bases, and 5 bases lay outside the gene matches. The CDR3 has 15 residues. Germline assignment: CDR1 KGHDR and CDR2 SFDVKD. The CDR3 reads CATSERQGGDNEQFF. The CDR3 region has the DNA TGTGCCACCAGTGAGCGACAGGGGGGGGACAATGAGCAGTTCTTC.

The gene calls are TRBV19 and TRBJ1-2; 7 bases line up with TRBD1. The CDR3 consists of 12 residues. With V trimmed by 5 bases and J by 8 bases, 5 bases remained unmatched. Germline V gene lookup returns CDR1 LNHDA and CDR2 SQIVND (reference sequence). CDR3 protein: CASSPPGGGYTF. CDR3 DNA: TGTGCCAGTAGTCCCCCAGGGGGGGGCTACACCTTC.

On this clone itself: The junction departs from the called germline gene at one end, perhaps through a read error. The J gene is TRBJ2-7, the V gene TRBV7-3; tentatively, D is TRBD1 (6 bases). Germline CDR1 reads SGHTA; CDR2 reads FQGTGA. The CDR3 loop spans 12 amino acids. CDR3 in DNA: TGTGCCAGCAGCTTAGCGACAGGATCTCAACACTTC. Residues: CASSLATGSQHF.

This clone was detected only a few times. V is TRBV2 and J is TRBJ1-5; weak D call: TRBD1 (5 bases). The CDR3 is 14 residues long. The germline CDR1 and CDR2 sequences are SNHLY and FYNNEI. With 7 bases removed from V and 3 bases from J, the gap between germline ends came to 13 bases. The CDR3 DNA reads as TGTGCCAGCATGCGACAGCCCTACAATCAGCCCCAGCATTTT. It encodes CASMRQPYNQPQHF.

V usage is TRBV2 and J usage is TRBJ1-2; perhaps TRBD1 as D (5 bases). The CDR3 is 15 amino acids. CDR1 is SNHLY, CDR2 FYNNEI, per germline. Trimming cost V 0 bases and J 6 bases, with 14 bases left between them. CDR3 sequence: CASSEAAGRENGYTF. The CDR3 DNA sequence: TGTGCCAGCAGTGAAGCAGCAGGGCGGGAAAATGGCTACACCTTC. Together with reference TRBV2 and TRBJ1-2, the CDR3 gives the full variable domain: EPEVTQTPSHQVTQMGQEVILRCVPISNHLYFYWYRQILGQKVEFLVSFYNNEISEKSEIFDDQFSVERPDGSNFTLKIRSTKLEDSAMYFCASSEAAGRENGYTFGSGTRLTVV.